The source of this T cell receptor beta chain is a study of blood T cell repertoires in COVID-19. About the study: The United States, Italy and Spain supplied acute and convalescent COVID-19 samples. PBMCs, B-cell-depleted T cells, or T cells provided the cDNA or gDNA that made up the material.

Original processing notes: Scientists estimated how many nucleated cells there were by amplifying reference gene primers. The assay was immunoSEQ multiplex PCR, and TCRdb's table has in-frame clones only and misses some. V and J calls plus clone size are reproduced from that table; the DNA served to infer D and trimming. In the table there are tens of thousands of clones, around 88% of which are singletons. Details on this clone: The sample has other DNA sequences that encode this CDR3 too.

The CDR3 length is 15 residues. J was trimmed by 7 bases and V by 0 bases; bases with no gene match: 5. Germline V gives CDR1 MNHEY, CDR2 SVGAGI. The TCR comes from a woman of 80 years or more with active or convalescent COVID-19. The chain is built from TRBV6-5 and TRBJ1-5, with 8 bases fitting TRBD1. Sequencing input: peripheral blood. CDR3 sequence: CASSYSGQGNQPQHF. CDR3 sequence (DNA): TGTGCCAGCAGTTACTCTGGACAGGGTAACCAGCCCCAGCATTTT.